This T cell receptor beta chain was recorded in a study of T-cell memory formation after mild COVID-19. Each CDR3 protein is one row after TCRdb ran MiXCR on the 5' RACE reads. Among around 320,000 distinct CDR3 sequences listed, 19% were seen once. Study conclusions and caveats: Contracting clones localized mainly to CM and EM when CD4+ and mainly to EMRA when CD8+.

This clonotype has more than one count but fewer than ten. Antigen specificity is unknown. CDR1 and CDR2 from the germline V gene are SEHNR and FQNEAQ (reference sequence). This CDR3 is 15 amino acids long. Trimming took 5 bases from V and 4 from J; bases not matched to a gene: 7. The chain uses TRBV7-9 and TRBJ2-2, with TRBD1 identical over 7 bases. The sequence derives from a man aged 18 to 29 who had mild COVID-19 (a few samples of this study predate the infection). Cell type and time point are not known. Sequenced sample: PBMCs or a T cell subset sorted from them (not recorded which). This CDR3 reads CASSGGQIFTGELFF. Here the CDR3 DNA reads TGTGCCAGCAGCGGGGGACAGATATTCACCGGGGAGCTGTTTTTT. Full variable domain (remainder filled in from reference TRBV7-9 and TRBJ2-2): DTGVSQNPRHKITKRGQNVTFRCDPISEHNRLYWYRQTLGQGPEFLTYFQNEAQLEKSRLLSDRFSAERPKGSFSTLEIQRTEQGDSAMYLCASSGGQIFTGELFFGEGSRLTVL.